The TCR beta chain described here comes from a study of blood T cell repertoires in COVID-19. Background on the study: Sites across the United States, Italy and Spain contributed samples from acute and convalescent COVID-19. Sample material is recorded as cDNA or gDNA derived from T cells, B-cell-depleted T cells, or PBMCs.

TCRdb's copy holds only in-frame clones and misses some; the assay was immunoSEQ multiplex PCR. The repertoire includes approximately 480,000 clones, about nine tenths of them detected once, and around 0.64% sits in the top ten. V was shortened by 1 base and J by 2 bases, with 10 bases between the two germline ends. The germline gives CDR1 LGHDT, CDR2 YNNKEL (reference sequence). This CDR3 is 15 amino acids long. Sequencing used PBMCs or T cells enriched from blood (not recorded which). The source is a woman between 18 and 29 years old who had recovered from COVID-19. This chain uses TRBV3-1 (or the pseudogene TRBV3-2) with TRBJ2-3; D possibly corresponds to TRBD2 (6 bases). The CDR3 region is CASSQALAFTDTQYF. The DNA for the CDR3 is TGTGCCAGCAGCCAAGCACTAGCATTCACAGATACGCAGTATTTT.